This is a list of T cell receptor beta chains from one sample in a study of response to subunit inactivated influenza vaccine. TCRdb analysed the RT-PCR reads with MiXCR anew, one entry per CDR3 protein. The sample lists fewer than 550,000 distinct CDR3 sequences, approximately 24% occurring once. Sequencing was performed on CD4+ T cells sorted from PBMCs, taken 4 to 6 days after vaccination. These receptors all come from a man aged 50 to 60 who received an inactivated influenza vaccine. CDR3s include the opening cysteine and the closing phenylalanine or tryptophan. A D gene is named only where the DNA matches it firmly. Some rows have no size entry. The others give once, few or many, or a class for an expanded clone.

clone_size,d_call,j_call,v_call,cdr3_aa,cdr3_nt
NA,NA,TRBJ1-6,TRBV20-1,CSARTRSNSPLHF,TGCAGTGCTAGGACGCGGAGTAATTCACCCCTCCACTTT
NA,NA,TRBJ2-7,TRBV4-2,CASSQEGDYEQYF,TGTGCCAGCAGCCAAGAGGGGGACTACGAGCAGTACTTC
NA,TRBD1,TRBJ2-7,TRBV20-1,CSARPRGLQGPYEQYF,TGCAGTGCACGACCTAGGGGGCTACAGGGGCCCTACGAGCAGTACTTC
NA,NA,TRBJ2-1,TRBV12-3/TRBV12-4,CASSSPGRAYNEQFF,TGTGCCAGCAGTTCCCCGGGCAGGGCCTACAATGAGCAGTTCTTC
NA,TRBD1,TRBJ2-2,TRBV20-1,CSATRQGASGELFF,TGCAGTGCCACCCGACAGGGGGCGTCCGGGGAGCTGTTTTTT
once,TRBD1,TRBJ2-2,TRBV2,CATQSGTGSTGELFF,TGTGCCACCCAATCCGGGACAGGGAGCACCGGGGAGCTGTTTTTT
few,NA,TRBJ2-5,TRBV2,CASSVDSQETQYF,TGTGCCAGCAGTGTAGACAGTCAAGAGACCCAGTACTTC
NA,TRBD1,TRBJ2-7,TRBV10-3,CAINTGDDYEQYF,TGTGCCATCAATACAGGGGACGACTACGAGCAGTACTTC
NA,NA,TRBJ2-3,TRBV20-1,CSARDQSGRSTDTQYF,TGCAGTGCTAGAGATCAGTCAGGGAGAAGCACAGATACGCAGTATTTT
NA,NA,TRBJ2-5,TRBV9,CASSATGRTSGETQYF,TGTGCCAGCAGCGCAACAGGGAGGACATCGGGAGAGACCCAGTACTTC
few,TRBD2,TRBJ2-1,TRBV20-1,CSASKREGYNEQFF,TGCAGTGCTAGTAAGCGGGAGGGCTACAATGAGCAGTTCTTC
NA,NA,TRBJ1-2,TRBV11-2,CASSGESYGYTF,TGTGCCAGCAGCGGGGAGAGCTATGGCTACACCTTC
few,NA,TRBJ2-5,TRBV9,CASSVGPSYQETQYF,TGTGCCAGCAGCGTAGGGCCGTCGTACCAAGAGACCCAGTACTTC
few,NA,TRBJ1-1,TRBV5-1,CASSLDISRTEAFF,TGCGCCAGCAGCTTGGACATTTCAAGAACTGAAGCTTTCTTT
few,NA,TRBJ2-1,TRBV29-1,CSGAGFRSYNEQFF,TGCAGCGGGGCGGGATTTCGGTCCTACAATGAGCAGTTCTTC
NA,NA,TRBJ1-5,TRBV2,CASRGTSNQPQHF,TGTGCCAGTCGTGGGACAAGCAATCAGCCCCAGCATTTT
NA,TRBD2,TRBJ2-1,TRBV5-1,CASSLAPPGLAGLGDEQFF,TGCGCCAGCAGCTTGGCCCCCCCGGGACTAGCGGGCCTTGGGGATGAGCAGTTCTTC
NA,NA,TRBJ1-5,TRBV12-3/TRBV12-4,CATRAGAVNQPQHF,TGTGCCACCAGGGCAGGGGCGGTCAATCAGCCCCAGCATTTT
NA,TRBD2,TRBJ2-7,TRBV10-3,CAIRSGTSGYEQYF,TGTGCCATCAGATCCGGGACTAGCGGCTACGAGCAGTACTTC
NA,TRBD2,TRBJ2-3,TRBV20-1,CSARPRFGTSGGAGTDTQYF,TGCAGTGCTAGACCCCGATTCGGAACTAGCGGGGGGGCCGGCACAGATACGCAGTATTTT
once,NA,TRBJ2-7,TRBV19,CASSADWNTYEQYF,TGTGCCAGTAGTGCAGACTGGAATACCTACGAGCAGTACTTC
few,NA,TRBJ2-1,TRBV7-2,CASSPSSRPYNEQFF,TGTGCCAGCAGCCCCAGTTCAAGACCGTACAATGAGCAGTTCTTC
NA,TRBD2,TRBJ2-1,TRBV7-8,CASSLGVLADMLNEQFF,TGTGCCAGCAGCTTGGGCGTACTAGCGGACATGCTTAATGAGCAGTTCTTC
NA,TRBD2,TRBJ2-7,TRBV4-2,CASSHPSSGRKYEQYF,TGTGCCAGCAGCCACCCGTCCAGCGGGAGAAAATACGAGCAGTACTTC
NA,NA,TRBJ1-1,TRBV29-1,CSVGDTRVTEAFF,TGCAGCGTCGGGGACACCCGAGTGACTGAAGCTTTCTTT
NA,TRBD1,TRBJ1-2,TRBV12-3/TRBV12-4,CASKPTGGHGYTF,TGTGCCAGTAAACCCACAGGGGGACATGGCTACACCTTC
NA,NA,TRBJ2-5,TRBV7-2,CASSSPGLPKGTQYF,TGTGCCAGCAGCTCCCCGGGACTCCCTAAAGGGACCCAGTACTTC
few,TRBD1,TRBJ2-7,TRBV7-2,CASSTTGTGTYEQYF,TGTGCCAGCAGCACAACCGGGACAGGGACCTACGAGCAGTACTTC
NA,NA,TRBJ1-2,TRBV20-1,CSARDSALAGYTF,TGCAGTGCTAGAGATTCCGCCTTAGCTGGCTACACCTTC